The present T cell receptor (beta chain) was sequenced within a study of T cell repertoires in cytomegalovirus infection. Looking at the study overall: Matching HLA type and CMV infection were both indicated by public TCR beta signatures. Study-wide results and limits: In two of eight donors, the top clonotype was HLA-C-restricted CMV-specific. There were carriers of CMV plus the relevant HLA, and cumulative public TCR beta family frequency identified them.

The CDR3 sequence is 13 residues long. Germline lookup yields CDR1 MNHEY and CDR2 SVGEGT. V was pared by 8 bases and J by 6 bases, with 16 bases between. This clonotype has a count of ten or more. As yet, its antigen is unknown. MiXCR, applied by TCRdb to the reads, yields one record per CDR3 protein. The table includes roughly 320,000 distinct CDR3 sequences, roughly 9.3% detected once. Sequenced material: PBMCs. The receptor's source is a human donor in good health (CMV status not recorded). Some clones in this sample may be carry-over from other donors' samples. This chain uses TRBV6-2 or TRBV6-3 with TRBJ1-2; weak D call: TRBD1 (5 bases). CDR3 region: CASCVDSHHGYTF. For the CDR3, the DNA is TGTGCCAGCTGTGTCGACAGCCACCATGGCTACACCTTC.